What follows describes a single T cell receptor beta chain. No cognate antigen has been identified for it. No base quality information exists; no much larger clone differs at one position. Spanning cysteine to phenylalanine, the CDR3 consists of 15 amino acids. The only DNA kept is the CDR3, 45 bases in frame from the first base. V is cut by 3 bases and J by 4 bases, and the space between the germline ends is 16 bases. The germline V gene (reference sequence) gives CDR1 as LNHDA and CDR2 as SQIVND. At diagnosis, tumor, uninvolved tumor-adjacent lung and peripheral blood were collected and then preserved as a mix of FFPE and fresh-frozen material. Blood samples were analyzed as peripheral blood mononuclear cells for TCR repertoire profiling. The record originates from a study of T cells in localized non-small cell lung cancer (dated by TCRdb to 2020 to 2021). With regard to the full study: The study analyzed T cell repertoires of 200 to 250 early-stage NSCLC patients, comparing tumors and uninvolved tumor-adjacent lungs. All 250 or so NSCLC patients in the cohort were treatment-naive and had localized lung tumors that were resected. NSCLC patients had a mean age of approximately 66 years, and 120 to 150 were male and more than 90 female.

Broader findings and caveats from the paper: Uninvolved tumor-adjacent lung showed the highest T cell clonality, higher than tumor, which suggests more focused antigenic responses in the adjacent lung. Because the study design was exploratory, TCR variables were selected using unadjusted p-values without false-discovery rate correction. A median of about 50 of the top 100 tumor clones turned up in the paired uninvolved adjacent lung, and about 28 of those clones also ranked among the top 100 of that same adjacent lung. Higher T cell density in blood was associated with longer overall survival, whereas higher clonality in adjacent lung was associated with shorter survival. Because multi-region tumor sequencing was not done, intratumor heterogeneity could not be ruled out.

The immunoSEQ Assay was used to sequence TCR beta CDR3 regions from DNA. The original pipeline was this. T cell density was computed as TCR beta template counts normalized to usable DNA estimated by amplifying housekeeping genes. Richness was estimated with the preseqR package, extrapolating to 400,000 templates for PBMC samples and 120,000 templates for tissue samples. Clonality was calculated as one minus Pielou's evenness. To identify tissue-enriched TCRs, differential abundance testing was run on productive amino-acid clonotypes with a minimum total count of 5 and an alpha of 0.1. The Jaccard Index and the Morisita Overlap Index were used to measure how much the repertoires overlapped between compartments. TCR beta CDR3s were clustered by GLIPH together with public tetramer-defined viral CDR3s, and at least three viral sequences plus V-gene enrichment were required for viral motifs. This is the immuneACCESS table as TCRdb keeps it, with only in-frame sequences that have V and J called. A part of the clones is gone; compared with another copy, unresolved V genes explain less than half, and the rest is unexplained. Clonal size and the V and J genes are those of that table, whereas D and trimming came from the DNA. The sample table contains 32,000 or so clones; only one count was recorded for roughly 90% of them. 4.1% of the sample lies in the top ten.

This specimen consisted of peripheral blood, obtained before any cancer treatment. This chain joins TRBV19 to TRBJ2-7; tentative D gene TRBD1, with 6 bases matching. This TCR came from a man aged 40 to 70 with stage I lung adenocarcinoma. The CDR3 region: CASSITMDSLYEQYF. The bases are TGTGCCAGTAGTATTACAATGGACAGTCTATACGAGCAGTACTTC.